These 21 T cell receptor beta chains came from one sample sequenced in a study of blood T cells in healthy people across ages (dated by TCRdb to the mid-2010s). Library prep was done by 5' RACE. Sequenced on an Illumina HiSeq 2500. The second PCR ran for roughly 7 to 11 cycles and used a J-beta primer mix along with a sample-barcoded 5' primer. TCRdb reanalyzed the raw reads on its own, using fastp at Q25 for trimming and MiXCR for clone calling, and kept in-frame beta chains. Identical CDR3 protein sequences are pooled into one entry, listed with their most common genes and DNA. This sample comprises approximately 690,000 distinct CDR3 sequences, roughly three fifths of them detected only once. The top ten constitute more than 35% of the sample. Sequencing used blood. These receptors came from a man between 60 and 70 years old in good health.

This chain joins TRBV20-1 and TRBJ2-5; 7 bases are shared with TRBD2. The CDR3 is 16 amino acids. V shed 3 bases and J 7 bases; nucleotides not matched to a gene: 17. Germline V gene sequence: CDR1 DFQATT, CDR2 SNEGSKA (reference sequence). This CDR3 is CSASPTQAGDARTQYF. In DNA, the CDR3 is TGCAGTGCTAGTCCAACCCAGGCGGGGGACGCGCGGACCCAGTACTTC.

This clonotype was observed a few times. V is TRBV3-1 and J is TRBJ2-4, with D tentatively TRBD2 (5 bases). Germline V gene lookup returns CDR1 LGHDT and CDR2 YNNKEL (reference sequence). The V gene lost 0 bases and the J gene lost 3 bases, with 12 bases spanning the gap. The CDR3 spans 16 residues. CDR3 in amino acids: CASSQEQVEGKNIQYF. The CDR3 nucleotides read TGTGCCAGCAGCCAAGAGCAGGTCGAGGGCAAAAACATTCAGTACTTC.

This clonotype turned up a few times. The chain recombines TRBV6-2 or TRBV6-3 with TRBJ2-1, with 8 bases lining up with TRBD2. V gave up 5 bases and J gave up 3 bases; unmatched junction bases: 3. There are 14 residues in the CDR3. Germline V gives CDR1 MNHEY, CDR2 SVGEGT. Here the CDR3 DNA reads TGTGCCAGCAGTGAGCGGGGGTACTACAATGAGCAGTTCTTC. Protein: CASSERGYYNEQFF.

CDR3 sequence (DNA): TGCGCCAGCAGCGCCAGCGGGGGGGGTGATACGCAGTATTTT. It codes for CASSASGGGDTQYF. V usage is TRBV5-1 and J usage is TRBJ2-3, with 10 bases lining up with TRBD2. The trim removed 4 bases at V and 6 bases at J, leaving 5 bases unmatched. CDR1 is SGHRS and CDR2 is YFSETQ in the germline V gene. This CDR3 has 14 amino acids.

The V call is TRBV24-1, the J call TRBJ2-3; TRBD1 aligns across 7 bases. Germline-derived CDR1 and CDR2 are KGHDR and SFDVKD. V lost 5 bases, J lost 4 bases, and 17 bases stayed unmatched. This CDR3 comprises 18 residues. The CDR3: CATSGPLPGTDASDTQYF. The CDR3 nucleotides read TGTGCCACCAGTGGACCCCTCCCCGGGACAGACGCGTCAGATACGCAGTATTTT.

This rearrangement joins TRBV5-1 to TRBJ2-1; D unclear. The germline CDR1 and CDR2 sequences are SGHRS and YFSETQ. The CDR3 consists of 14 residues. The V end lost 2 bases, the J end lost 12 bases, and 18 bases lay between the germline ends. This CDR3 is CASSLREGSDWQFF. CDR3 nucleotides: TGCGCCAGCAGCTTAAGGGAAGGCAGCGACTGGCAGTTCTTC. Full variable domain (outside the CDR3, taken from reference TRBV5-1 and TRBJ2-1): KAGVTQTPRYLIKTRGQQVTLSCSPISGHRSVSWYQQTPGQGLQFLFEYFSETQRNKGNFPGRFSGRQFSNSRSEMNVSTLELGDSALYLCASSLREGSDWQFFGPGTRLTVL.

This clonotype was seen a few times. The gene calls are TRBV29-1 and TRBJ1-1; D may be TRBD1 (5 bases). Deletions cut 4 bases from V and 4 bases from J, with 16 bases between. The length of the CDR3 is 14 residues. Germline-derived CDR1 and CDR2 are SQVTM and ANQGSEA. CDR3 sequence reads: CSVVGYRQGTEAFF. Written as DNA, the CDR3 is TGCAGCGTTGTTGGCTACAGGCAGGGCACTGAAGCTTTCTTT. Variable domain in full (rest from reference TRBV29-1 and TRBJ1-1): SAVISQKPSRDICQRGTSLTIQCQVDSQVTMMFWYRQQPGQSLTLIATANQGSEATYESGFVIDKFPISRPNLTFSTLTVSNMSPEDSSIYLCSVVGYRQGTEAFFGQGTRLTVV.

The chain recombines TRBV5-1 with TRBJ2-7; D not resolved. Germline-derived CDR1 and CDR2 are SGHRS and YFSETQ. CDR3 length equals 16 residues. The V and J ends lost 2 bases and 0 bases respectively, with 15 bases between them. This chain's CDR3 is CASSFSGRAPSYEQYF. CDR3 sequence (DNA): TGCGCCAGCAGCTTTAGTGGAAGGGCTCCCTCCTACGAGCAGTACTTC.

This clonotype was counted between two and nine times. CDR3 sequence (DNA): TGTGCCAGCACCCCGGGCTACTACAATGAGCAGTTCTTC. Its protein is CASTPGYYNEQFF. The chain has TRBV11-2 and TRBJ2-1; D gene unclear. The V end lost 7 bases, the J end lost 3 bases, and 10 bases lay between the germline ends. CDR3 size: 13 residues. Germline V gene data show CDR1 as SGHAT and CDR2 as FQNNGV.

This sequence joins TRBV9 and TRBJ1-1, with D possibly TRBD1 on 6 matching bases. The length of the CDR3 is 14 residues. V was pared by 0 bases and J by 1 base, with 7 bases between. From germline, CDR1 is SGDLS and CDR2 YYNGEE. CDR3 amino acids: CASSVGGQNTEAFF. DNA of the CDR3: TGTGCCAGCAGCGTAGGGGGACAGAACACTGAAGCTTTCTTT.

V usage is TRBV27 and J usage is TRBJ2-1; D unclear. The CDR3 runs 17 residues. Deletions cut 5 bases from V and 0 bases from J, with 17 bases between. CDR1 MNHEY and CDR2 SMNVEV come from the germline V gene (reference sequence). This chain's CDR3 is CASSPQGWQASYNEQFF. The CDR3 bases are TGTGCCAGCAGTCCGCAAGGGTGGCAGGCCTCCTACAATGAGCAGTTCTTC.

V is TRBV10-3 and J is TRBJ2-7; possible D gene TRBD2, 7 bases. Germline V gene data show CDR1 as ENHRY and CDR2 as SYGVKD. Trimming shortened V by 8 bases and J by 7 bases, and 21 bases separated the two germline ends. This CDR3 region has 14 residues. This CDR3 is CAIGGGGPYNEQYF. CDR3 DNA sequence: TGTGCCATCGGGGGCGGGGGCCCTTACAATGAGCAGTACTTC.

The chain uses TRBV29-1 and TRBJ2-6, with D unclear. This CDR3 is built from 14 residues. Deletions cut 5 bases from V and 0 bases from J, with 8 bases between. Germline-derived CDR1 and CDR2 are SQVTM and ANQGSEA. CDR3 nucleotide sequence: TGCAGCGTTCAACAGAGCTCTGGGGCCAACGTCCTGACTTTC. It translates to CSVQQSSGANVLTF.

This clonotype was recorded a few times. V is TRBV5-1 and J is TRBJ2-5; 7 bases fit TRBD1. Germline assignment: CDR1 SGHRS and CDR2 YFSETQ. The CDR3 has 15 amino acids. The V segment lost 4 bases and the J segment 2 bases; nucleotides outside the gene matches: 8. The CDR3 DNA reads as TGCGCCAGCAGCCTATGGGACAGCCAACAAGAGACCCAGTACTTC. Translation: CASSLWDSQQETQYF. Combining the CDR3 with reference TRBV5-1 and TRBJ2-5 gives the whole variable domain KAGVTQTPRYLIKTRGQQVTLSCSPISGHRSVSWYQQTPGQGLQFLFEYFSETQRNKGNFPGRFSGRQFSNSRSEMNVSTLELGDSALYLCASSLWDSQQETQYFGPGTRLLVL.

This chain links TRBV15 with TRBJ1-1; D gene uncertain. From germline, CDR1 is LNHNV and CDR2 YYDKDF (reference sequence). The CDR3 has 15 amino acids. Trimming pared 0 bases from V and 8 bases from J, leaving 16 bases between. The CDR3 spells CATSRDLSRPMEAFF. In DNA form, the CDR3 reads TGTGCCACCAGCAGAGATTTGTCACGGCCGATGGAAGCTTTCTTT.

This clonotype has a handful of counts. V and J are TRBV2 and TRBJ2-7, with D unclear. The CDR3 extends over 14 amino acids. The V end lost 6 bases, the J end lost 4 bases, and 16 bases lay between the germline ends. In germline, CDR1 is SNHLY, CDR2 FYNNEI. The CDR3 region has the DNA TGTGCCAGCAGACGGAGTTTTATGGTTTACGAGCAGTACTTC. Its translation is CASRRSFMVYEQYF.

This rearrangement joins TRBV29-1 to TRBJ2-3; no definite D call. Between the trimmed V and J ends, which lost 0 bases and 8 bases, there was a span of 12 bases. CDR3 length: 13 amino acids. Per the germline V gene, CDR1 is SQVTM and CDR2 is ANQGSEA. Here the CDR3 reads CSVEEGNGSTQYF. The CDR3 DNA reads as TGCAGCGTTGAAGAGGGAAACGGTAGTACGCAGTATTTT.

For the CDR3, the DNA is TGTGCCAGCAGCTCGACTAGATCTGGTGAGCAGTTCTTC. It encodes CASSSTRSGEQFF. This chain connects TRBV7-8 to TRBJ2-1, with D perhaps matching TRBD2 (6 bases). V lost 4 bases to trimming and J lost 9 bases, with 13 bases between them. This CDR3 has 13 amino acids. The germline V gene has CDR1 SGHVS and CDR2 FQNEAQ.

In this sample, this clonotype turned up many times. As DNA, the CDR3 is TGTGCCAGCAGTCGCACTAGTTTAGCCGAGCAGTACTTC. The encoded protein is CASSRTSLAEQYF. The chain links TRBV27 to TRBJ2-7; a possible D gene is TRBD2 (5 bases). Trimming shortened V by 5 bases and J by 6 bases, and 14 bases separated the two germline ends. Germline CDR1 and CDR2: MNHEY and SMNVEV (reference sequence). The CDR3 is made up of 13 amino acids.

V is TRBV6-5 and J is TRBJ2-5, with TRBD1 matching 12 bases. Germline CDR1 is MNHEY and CDR2 is SVGAGI. Trimming cost V 5 bases and J 5 bases; bases outside gene matches: 12. The CDR3 runs 17 residues. CDR3: CASSPRPGQGARETQYF. The CDR3 DNA reads as TGTGCCAGCAGTCCTCGACCGGGACAGGGGGCGCGGGAGACCCAGTACTTC.

This clonotype has only one observation. CDR3 nucleotides: TGCGCCAGCAGCTGGGATGCGGCGAACACTGAAGCTTTCTTT. Translating it yields CASSWDAANTEAFF. This sequence joins TRBV5-1 and TRBJ1-1; D not certain. Germline CDR1 SGHRS, CDR2 YFSETQ. The CDR3 has 14 residues. Trimming left V 3 bases short and J 1 base short, with 10 bases between.